This T cell receptor beta chain was profiled in a study of CD8 T cells in ankylosing spondylitis. Remarks on this clonotype: What it binds is unknown.

Study-wide points: There was a TCR beta motif, made of fewer than 10 highly homologous variants, that appeared characteristic of ankylosing spondylitis blood. Prior work had noted some motif variants in reactive arthritis blood and synovial fluid. The study looked at matched synovial fluid samples from ankylosing spondylitis patients. Disease-linked clones were reported to be significantly enriched there.

Generation of TCR beta libraries employed quantitative 5'-RACE incorporating molecular barcodes. A single record per CDR3 protein comes from TCRdb applying MiXCR to the 5' RACE reads. Here the sample spans about 540,000 distinct CDR3 sequences, 10% to 15% being singletons. Germline CDR1 SQVTM, CDR2 ANQGSEA. The CDR3 covers 16 residues. V shed 7 bases, J shed 2 bases, and the junction held 11 bases outside the gene matches. Sample: blood, either unsorted or a sorted T cell fraction (not recorded which). The V gene is TRBV29-1, the J gene TRBJ2-3; 11 bases fit TRBD2. This TCR was sampled from a male donor with ankylosing spondylitis. Here the CDR3 reads CSAPGGLAGPTDTQYF. The CDR3 nucleotides are TGCAGCGCCCCGGGCGGACTAGCGGGCCCCACAGATACGCAGTATTTT.